The T cell receptor (beta chain) under discussion was sequenced for a study of cytomegalovirus exposure and HLA in healthy donors. Study details: The 90 to 150 validation repertoires and the 666 first-cohort repertoires shared a platform, a later analysis reported.

A word on this clone: Its antigen remains unidentified.

Method: immunoSEQ multiplex PCR; TCRdb's copy keeps in-frame clones and lacks some. The sample carries over 200,000 clones, around 88% recorded once. Separate from the approximately 700-subject first cohort was the roughly 130-subject validation cohort, to which the donors belonged. Whole-study findings and limits: The dataset shows that most TCR sequences were rare, while some public TCRs occurred in many donors. The authors listed 150 to 200 TCR beta chains as cytomegalovirus-associated.

CDR1 is SGHRS and CDR2 is YFSETQ in the germline V gene. V shed 3 bases, J shed 2 bases, and the junction held 4 bases outside the gene matches. The CDR3 runs 16 residues. The chain links TRBV5-1 to TRBJ2-3, with 12 bases identical to TRBD1. The sample comprised PBMCs. This sequence originates from a woman under 30 in good health and CMV-seronegative. CDR3 in DNA: TGCGCCAGCAGCTCCGGGACAGGGGGCCCCACAGATACGCAGTATTTT. This gives the protein CASSSGTGGPTDTQYF.